A selection of T cell receptor beta chains follows, all from one sample in a study of T-cell memory formation after mild COVID-19. In TCRdb, the 5' RACE reads were re-called with MiXCR into one record per CDR3 protein. The table lists roughly 350,000 distinct CDR3 sequences, around 21% of them singletons, with roughly an eighth in the top ten. The sample taken for sequencing was PBMCs or a T cell subset sorted from them (not recorded which). These receptors were obtained from an adult woman who had mild COVID-19 (a few samples of this study predate the infection). Cell type and time point are not known. The CDR3 runs from the conserved cysteine through the conserved F or W. D genes are given only for firm matches. Clone sizes are given selectively: once, few, many, or a class where the clone is expanded.

d_gene,v_gene,j_gene,abundance,CDR3nt,CDR3aa
.,TRBV12-3/TRBV12-4,TRBJ2-5,few,TGTGCCAGCAGTTTAGCAGCGGTAGAGACCCAGTACTTC,CASSLAAVETQYF
.,TRBV7-9,TRBJ2-3,.,TGTGCCAGCAGCTTAGTGGCGATGGGCACAGATACGCAGTATTTT,CASSLVAMGTDTQYF
.,TRBV5-4,TRBJ2-7,.,TGTGCCAGCAGCTCCGCAGGGGCGGGATACGAGCAGTACTTC,CASSSAGAGYEQYF
TRBD2,TRBV29-1,TRBJ2-3,.,TGCAGCGTTGAGGCTAGCGGGGGCGCAGATACGCAGTATTTT,CSVEASGGADTQYF
.,TRBV20-1,TRBJ2-4,.,TGCAGTGCTAGGGGAGGCAAAAACATTCAGTACTTC,CSARGGKNIQYF
.,TRBV6-2/TRBV6-3,TRBJ2-3,few,TGTGCCAGCAGTTACGTTGCGGCAGATACGCAGTATTTT,CASSYVAADTQYF
.,TRBV9,TRBJ2-5,few,TGTGCCAGCAGCGTAGCTAGCGAAGAGACCCAGTACTTC,CASSVASEETQYF
TRBD1,TRBV30,TRBJ1-2,.,TGTGCCTGGAGTGTACGGGACAGGGCTTATGGCTACACCTTC,CAWSVRDRAYGYTF
.,TRBV12-3/TRBV12-4,TRBJ1-2,.,TGTGCCAGCAGTTTCGGCAACTATGGCTACACCTTC,CASSFGNYGYTF
TRBD1,TRBV6-4,TRBJ2-5,.,TGTGCCAGCAGTGGGGACAGGGGAGAGACCCAGTACTTC,CASSGDRGETQYF
TRBD1,TRBV7-8,TRBJ2-7,few,TGTGCCAGCAGCTTAGCGAGCGGGACAGGGGACTCCTACGAGCAGTACTTC,CASSLASGTGDSYEQYF
.,TRBV6-2/TRBV6-3,TRBJ2-7,few,TGTGCCAGCAGAGCCGGCGGCAGCTCCTACGAGCAGTACTTC,CASRAGGSSYEQYF
.,TRBV5-4,TRBJ2-3,.,TGTGCCAGCAGCTTGGCTGCGGGACTCACAGATACGCAGTATTTT,CASSLAAGLTDTQYF
TRBD1,TRBV5-1,TRBJ2-1,.,TGCGCCAGCAGCTCGCCCGGGACAGGGGGCCTTAATGAGCAGTTCTTC,CASSSPGTGGLNEQFF
.,TRBV30,TRBJ2-5,.,TGTGCCTGGAGTTCAGACCCCCGGGTAAAGACCCAGTACTTC,CAWSSDPRVKTQYF
.,TRBV6-2/TRBV6-3,TRBJ2-7,few,TGTGCCAGCAGTTACCTGAGCGTGACCTCAAACGAGCAGTACTTC,CASSYLSVTSNEQYF
.,TRBV20-1,TRBJ1-2,.,TGCAGTGCGGCTGGGCCAGGGGACTATGGCTACACCTTC,CSAAGPGDYGYTF
.,TRBV9,TRBJ2-6,.,TGTGCCAGCAGCGCTTCGGTGGATCCACAGTGGGCCAACGTCCTGACTTTC,CASSASVDPQWANVLTF
TRBD2,TRBV20-1,TRBJ2-7,few,TGCAGTGGATCTAGCGGGAGTACATACGAGCAGTACTTC,CSGSSGSTYEQYF
TRBD2,TRBV11-3,TRBJ2-3,.,TGTGCCAGCAGCCCCCGGACTAGCGGGATCACAGATACGCAGTATTTT,CASSPRTSGITDTQYF
.,TRBV12-3/TRBV12-4,TRBJ1-3,.,TGTGCCAGCGCGGTTCGCAGGGTCGAGGACACCATATATTTT,CASAVRRVEDTIYF
TRBD1,TRBV19,TRBJ2-1,.,TGTGCCAGTAGTACCCGCGGACAGGGGGCACTGCATGAGCAGTTCTTC,CASSTRGQGALHEQFF
TRBD1,TRBV6-5,TRBJ1-2,many,TGTGCCAGCAGGCTAAAGACAGGGTTGAGTGGCTACACCTTC,CASRLKTGLSGYTF
.,TRBV12-3/TRBV12-4,TRBJ2-1,.,TGTGCCAGCAGTTCCCAAGGTTGGAATGAGCAGTTCTTC,CASSSQGWNEQFF